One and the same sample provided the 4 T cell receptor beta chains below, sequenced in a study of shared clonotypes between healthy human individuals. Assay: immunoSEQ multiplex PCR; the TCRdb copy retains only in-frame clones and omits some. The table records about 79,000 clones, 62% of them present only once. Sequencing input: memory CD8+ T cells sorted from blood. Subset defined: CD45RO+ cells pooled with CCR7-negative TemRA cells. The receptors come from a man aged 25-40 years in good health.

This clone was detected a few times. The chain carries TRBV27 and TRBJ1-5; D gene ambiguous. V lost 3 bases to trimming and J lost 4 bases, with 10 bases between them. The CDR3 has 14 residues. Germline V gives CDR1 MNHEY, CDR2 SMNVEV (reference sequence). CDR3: CASSLVGLNQPQHF. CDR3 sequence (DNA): TGTGCCAGCAGTTTGGTGGGCCTAAATCAGCCCCAGCATTTT.

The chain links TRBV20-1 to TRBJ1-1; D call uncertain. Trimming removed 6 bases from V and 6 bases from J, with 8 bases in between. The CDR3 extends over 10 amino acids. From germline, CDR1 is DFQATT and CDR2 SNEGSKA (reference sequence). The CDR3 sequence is CSARESEAFF. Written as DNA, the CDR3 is TGCAGTGCCCGCGAATCTGAAGCTTTCTTT.

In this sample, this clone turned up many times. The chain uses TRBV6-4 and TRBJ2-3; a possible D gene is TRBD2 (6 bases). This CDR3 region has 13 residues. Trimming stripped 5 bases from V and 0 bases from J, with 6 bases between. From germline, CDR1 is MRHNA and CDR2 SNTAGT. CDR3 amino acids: CASSSGSTDTQYF. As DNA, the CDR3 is TGTGCCAGCAGTAGCGGGAGCACAGATACGCAGTATTTT.

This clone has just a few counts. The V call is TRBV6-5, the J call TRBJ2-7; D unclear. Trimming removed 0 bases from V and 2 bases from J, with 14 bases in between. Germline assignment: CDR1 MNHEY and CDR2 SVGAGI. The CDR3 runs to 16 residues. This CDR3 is CASSYSSFSSTYEQYF. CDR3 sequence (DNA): TGTGCCAGCAGTTACTCGTCGTTCAGTAGCACCTACGAGCAGTACTTC.